This is a list of T cell receptor beta chains from one sample in a study of PD-1 blockade in classical Hodgkin lymphoma. Sequencing used immunoSEQ multiplex PCR; TCRdb keeps in-frame clones, though not all of them. The sample records about 35,000 clones, approximately 90% being singletons. The sequenced sample consisted of CD4+ T cells from blood. The receptors here all came from a human donor with classical Hodgkin lymphoma. The CDR3 runs from the conserved cysteine through the conserved F or W. The D gene is left open where the match is weak. Size tells how often a clone was seen (once, few, many) or the class of an expanded clone, and some rows leave it out.

V: TRBV5-6
D: .
size: .
J: TRBJ2-7
CDR3: CASSLILVPYEQYF
DNA: TGTGCCAGCAGCTTGATACTTGTCCCCTACGAGCAGTACTTC

V: TRBV6-6
D: .
size: .
J: TRBJ2-3
CDR3: CASSYHTTRGTDTQYF
DNA: TGTGCCAGCAGTTACCACACCACAAGGGGCACAGATACGCAGTATTTT

V: TRBV11-2
D: .
size: .
J: TRBJ2-7
CDR3: CRGGPRSYEQYF
DNA: TGTAGGGGGGGGCCCCGCTCCTACGAGCAGTACTTC

V: TRBV6-1
D: .
size: once
J: TRBJ1-1
CDR3: CGEGEGMNTEAFF
DNA: TGTGGGGAGGGGGAGGGGATGAACACTGAAGCTTTCTTT

V: TRBV7-2
D: TRBD1
size: .
J: TRBJ1-4
CDR3: CASSPGQFNDELFF
DNA: TGTGCCAGCAGCCCGGGACAGTTTAATGATGAACTGTTTTTT

V: TRBV5-4
D: .
size: once
J: TRBJ2-5
CDR3: CASSLGEREETQYF
DNA: TGTGCCAGCAGCTTGGGGGAAAGGGAAGAGACCCAGTACTTC

V: TRBV5-8
D: .
size: once
J: TRBJ2-4
CDR3: CASTDGQQPVAKNIQYF
DNA: TGTGCCAGCACCGATGGACAGCAGCCCGTAGCCAAAAACATTCAGTACTTC

V: TRBV6-5
D: TRBD1
size: .
J: TRBJ2-7
CDR3: CASSGDRGSGF
DNA: TGTGCCAGCAGTGGAGACAGGGGGTCCGGCTTC

V: TRBV18
D: .
size: .
J: TRBJ1-5
CDR3: CASSGSLSNQPQHF
DNA: TGTGCCAGCTCAGGCAGCCTCAGCAATCAGCCCCAGCATTTT

V: TRBV6-1
D: TRBD1
size: .
J: TRBJ1-5
CDR3: CASSLRGRGNQPQHF
DNA: TGTGCCAGCAGTCTCAGGGGGCGCGGCAATCAGCCCCAGCATTTT

V: TRBV11-3
D: .
size: once
J: TRBJ2-3
CDR3: CASSPQGGYDTQYF
DNA: TGTGCCAGCAGCCCGCAAGGTGGATACGATACGCAGTATTTT

V: TRBV9
D: TRBD1
size: .
J: TRBJ1-6
CDR3: CASSPRTGENSPLHF
DNA: TGTGCCAGCAGCCCCAGGACAGGGGAGAATTCACCCCTCCACTTT

V: TRBV29-1
D: .
size: .
J: TRBJ2-1
CDR3: CSVGGLSGASYNEQFF
DNA: TGCAGCGTTGGGGGCCTCTCGGGGGCCTCCTACAATGAGCAGTTCTTC

V: TRBV7-9
D: .
size: .
J: TRBJ1-6
CDR3: CASSLSGSYNSPLHF
DNA: TGTGCCAGCAGCTTGTCAGGGTCCTATAATTCACCCCTCCACTTT

V: TRBV18
D: .
size: .
J: TRBJ1-1
CDR3: CASSQGNTEAFF
DNA: TGTGCCAGCTCACAGGGGAACACTGAAGCTTTCTTT

V: TRBV5-8
D: .
size: .
J: TRBJ2-2
CDR3: CASSLGLRQTGELFF
DNA: TGTGCCAGCAGCCTGGGACTTAGACAAACCGGGGAGCTGTTTTTT

V: TRBV9
D: .
size: .
J: TRBJ1-6
CDR3: CASSVGGTENSPLHF
DNA: TGTGCCAGCAGCGTGGGGGGGACGGAGAATTCACCCCTCCACTTT

V: TRBV11-3
D: .
size: once
J: TRBJ2-7
CDR3: CASSPGPATPYEQYF
DNA: TGTGCCAGCAGCCCAGGTCCCGCCACACCCTACGAGCAGTACTTC

V: TRBV6-6
D: .
size: .
J: TRBJ1-3
CDR3: CASSLSGRNTIYF
DNA: TGTGCCAGCAGTTTGAGTGGAAGAAACACCATATATTTT

V: TRBV29-1
D: TRBD1
size: .
J: TRBJ1-6
CDR3: CSGGDRDPYNSPLHF
DNA: TGCAGCGGGGGGGACAGGGACCCCTATAATTCACCCCTCCACTTT

V: TRBV6-5
D: TRBD1
size: .
J: TRBJ1-2
CDR3: CASSWTWTGEYGYTF
DNA: TGTGCCAGCAGTTGGACGTGGACAGGGGAATATGGCTACACCTTC

V: TRBV29-1
D: .
size: .
J: TRBJ1-4
CDR3: CSSSGGDEKLFF
DNA: TGCAGCTCTTCGGGGGGAGATGAAAAACTGTTTTTT

V: TRBV2
D: .
size: .
J: TRBJ2-7
CDR3: CASSEAPIPSYEQYF
DNA: TGTGCCAGCAGTGAAGCTCCCATACCCTCCTACGAGCAGTACTTC

V: TRBV28
D: .
size: .
J: TRBJ2-7
CDR3: CASSLTGNSYEQYF
DNA: TGTGCCAGCAGTCTCACAGGGAACTCCTACGAGCAGTACTTC

V: TRBV9
D: TRBD2
size: .
J: TRBJ2-7
CDR3: CASGLAGGQEQYF
DNA: TGTGCCAGCGGACTAGCGGGAGGACAAGAGCAGTACTTC

V: TRBV28
D: .
size: .
J: TRBJ1-1
CDR3: CASSPPSSFTEAFF
DNA: TGTGCCAGCAGTCCCCCATCCTCCTTCACTGAAGCTTTCTTT

V: TRBV6-5
D: .
size: .
J: TRBJ1-6
CDR3: CASRDRSGSPLHF
DNA: TGTGCCAGCAGAGACAGGTCGGGTTCACCCCTCCACTTT

V: TRBV2
D: TRBD2
size: .
J: TRBJ2-2
CDR3: CASTGLAGGTGELFF
DNA: TGTGCCAGCACGGGACTAGCGGGGGGTACCGGGGAGCTGTTTTTT

V: TRBV5-1
D: TRBD1
size: .
J: TRBJ1-1
CDR3: CASSLAAGGGLTEAFF
DNA: TGCGCCAGCAGCTTGGCAGCAGGGGGAGGGTTGACTGAAGCTTTCTTT

V: TRBV4-3
D: .
size: .
J: TRBJ1-1
CDR3: CASSQQGEGEAFF
DNA: TGCGCCAGCAGCCAACAGGGCGAGGGTGAAGCTTTCTTT

V: TRBV5-1
D: .
size: .
J: TRBJ2-1
CDR3: CASSLGSLYNEQFF
DNA: TGCGCCAGCAGCTTAGGCAGTCTATACAATGAGCAGTTCTTC

V: TRBV5-1
D: .
size: .
J: TRBJ1-3
CDR3: CASSLLPSSGNTIYF
DNA: TGCGCCAGCAGCTTGCTTCCATCCTCTGGAAACACCATATATTTT

V: TRBV5-4
D: .
size: .
J: TRBJ2-7
CDR3: CASSLESGAPYEQYF
DNA: TGTGCCAGCAGCTTAGAGTCCGGGGCACCCTACGAGCAGTACTTC

V: TRBV20-1
D: TRBD2
size: .
J: TRBJ2-7
CDR3: CSGAGGPQYF
DNA: TGCAGTGGAGCGGGAGGGCCGCAGTACTTC

V: TRBV19
D: TRBD1
size: .
J: TRBJ2-2
CDR3: CAGTSIDRVNTGELFF
DNA: TGTGCCGGAACCTCCATCGACAGGGTGAACACCGGGGAGCTGTTTTTT

V: TRBV6-1
D: .
size: .
J: TRBJ1-1
CDR3: CASSRRSRDTEAFF
DNA: TGTGCCAGCAGTCGAAGGTCACGGGACACTGAAGCTTTCTTT

V: TRBV21-1
D: .
size: .
J: TRBJ1-5
CDR3: CASSNIEANYQPQHF
DNA: TGTGCCAGCAGCAACATCGAAGCAAATTATCAGCCCCAGCATTTT

V: TRBV12-5
D: .
size: once
J: TRBJ1-3
CDR3: CASGLGIPGSSGNTIYF
DNA: TGTGCTAGTGGTTTGGGTATTCCGGGGAGCTCCGGAAACACCATATATTTT

V: TRBV4-3
D: .
size: once
J: TRBJ1-1
CDR3: CASSQDMGGEAFF
DNA: TGCGCCAGCAGCCAAGATATGGGGGGTGAAGCTTTCTTT

V: TRBV6-1
D: .
size: .
J: TRBJ2-3
CDR3: CASSSGSGGTDTQYF
DNA: TGTGCCAGCAGTTCAGGGTCCGGGGGCACAGATACGCAGTATTTT

V: TRBV30
D: .
size: .
J: TRBJ2-3
CDR3: CACRDVHTDTQYF
DNA: TGTGCCTGCCGGGACGTACACACAGATACGCAGTATTTT

V: TRBV10-3
D: .
size: .
J: TRBJ2-2
CDR3: CAIRGTGELFF
DNA: TGTGCCATCAGGGGCACCGGGGAGCTGTTTTTT

V: TRBV11-3
D: .
size: .
J: TRBJ1-5
CDR3: CASSPADSSNQPQHF
DNA: TGTGCCAGCAGCCCAGCCGATTCTAGCAATCAGCCCCAGCATTTT

V: TRBV6-1
D: .
size: .
J: TRBJ2-1
CDR3: CASSEGSYEQFF
DNA: TGTGCCAGCAGTGAAGGAAGTTATGAGCAGTTCTTC

V: TRBV9
D: TRBD2
size: .
J: TRBJ2-1
CDR3: CASSLVAGGGRNEQFF
DNA: TGTGCCAGCAGCCTTGTAGCGGGAGGGGGCCGCAATGAGCAGTTCTTC

V: TRBV27
D: TRBD2
size: .
J: TRBJ2-3
CDR3: CASSLSALADGTDTQYF
DNA: TGTGCCAGCAGTTTATCAGCGCTAGCGGACGGCACAGATACGCAGTATTTT

V: TRBV6-5
D: .
size: .
J: TRBJ2-1
CDR3: CASSETSTTEQFF
DNA: TGTGCCAGCAGTGAGACTAGTACGACTGAGCAGTTCTTC

V: TRBV5-8
D: .
size: .
J: TRBJ2-5
CDR3: CASSLNRGETQYF
DNA: TGTGCCAGCAGCTTGAACCGGGGGGAGACCCAGTACTTC

V: TRBV7-9
D: .
size: .
J: TRBJ2-5
CDR3: CASSLNGRETQYF
DNA: TGTGCCAGCAGCTTAAACGGGCGGGAGACCCAGTACTTC

V: TRBV6-5
D: .
size: .
J: TRBJ1-1
CDR3: CASSYWKDTEAFF
DNA: TGTGCCAGCAGTTACTGGAAGGACACTGAAGCTTTCTTT

V: TRBV5-6
D: TRBD1
size: .
J: TRBJ1-4
CDR3: CASSYNQGVNEKLFF
DNA: TGTGCCAGCAGCTACAATCAGGGGGTTAATGAAAAACTGTTTTTT

V: TRBV4-2
D: .
size: .
J: TRBJ2-3
CDR3: CASSTGSTDTQYF
DNA: TGTGCCAGCAGCACGGGGAGCACAGATACGCAGTATTTT

V: TRBV18
D: .
size: .
J: TRBJ2-5
CDR3: CASSRGAETQYF
DNA: TGTGCCAGCTCCCGAGGGGCGGAGACCCAGTACTTC

V: TRBV7-6
D: TRBD2
size: .
J: TRBJ2-7
CDR3: CASSSGTSGTIYEQYF
DNA: TGTGCCAGCAGCTCCGGGACTAGCGGGACTATCTACGAGCAGTACTTC

V: TRBV6-1
D: .
size: .
J: TRBJ1-1
CDR3: CAMGPGAGTEAFF
DNA: TGTGCCATGGGGCCCGGGGCTGGGACTGAAGCTTTCTTT

V: TRBV6-5
D: .
size: few
J: TRBJ1-6
CDR3: CASRTDGPLHF
DNA: TGTGCCAGCAGGACAGATGGGCCCCTCCACTTT

V: TRBV28
D: .
size: .
J: TRBJ2-7
CDR3: CASSIRYEQYF
DNA: TGTGCCAGCAGTATACGCTACGAGCAGTACTTC